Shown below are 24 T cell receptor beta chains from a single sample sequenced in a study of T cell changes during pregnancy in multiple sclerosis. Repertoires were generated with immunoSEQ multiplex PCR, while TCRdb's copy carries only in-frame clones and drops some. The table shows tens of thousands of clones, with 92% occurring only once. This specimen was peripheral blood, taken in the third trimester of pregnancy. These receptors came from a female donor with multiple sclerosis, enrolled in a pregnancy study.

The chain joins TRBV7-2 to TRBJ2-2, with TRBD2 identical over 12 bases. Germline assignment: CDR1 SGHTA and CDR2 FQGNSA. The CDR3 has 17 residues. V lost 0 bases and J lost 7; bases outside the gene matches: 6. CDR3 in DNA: TGTGCCAGCAGCTTAGCGCTAGCGGGAGGGCCTGTCGGGGAGCTGTTTTTT. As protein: CASSLALAGGPVGELFF.

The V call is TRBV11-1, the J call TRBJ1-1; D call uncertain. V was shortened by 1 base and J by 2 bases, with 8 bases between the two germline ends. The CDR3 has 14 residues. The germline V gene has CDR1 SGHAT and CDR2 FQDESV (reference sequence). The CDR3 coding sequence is TGTGCCAGCAGCTTAGTCAGGATCAACACTGAAGCTTTCTTT. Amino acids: CASSLVRINTEAFF.

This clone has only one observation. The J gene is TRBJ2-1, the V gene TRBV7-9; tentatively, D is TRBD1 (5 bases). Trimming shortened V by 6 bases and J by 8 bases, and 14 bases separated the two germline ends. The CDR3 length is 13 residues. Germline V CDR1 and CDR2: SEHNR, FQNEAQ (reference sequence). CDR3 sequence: CASSHKGIDEQFF. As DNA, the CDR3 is TGTGCCAGCAGTCATAAGGGGATAGATGAGCAGTTCTTC.

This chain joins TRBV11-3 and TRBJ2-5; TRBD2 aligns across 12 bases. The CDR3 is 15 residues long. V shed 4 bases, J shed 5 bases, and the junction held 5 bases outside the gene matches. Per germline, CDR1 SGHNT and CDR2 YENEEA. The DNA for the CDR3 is TGTGCCAGCAGCTCGACTAGCGGGAGACGCGAGACCCAGTACTTC. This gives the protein CASSSTSGRRETQYF.

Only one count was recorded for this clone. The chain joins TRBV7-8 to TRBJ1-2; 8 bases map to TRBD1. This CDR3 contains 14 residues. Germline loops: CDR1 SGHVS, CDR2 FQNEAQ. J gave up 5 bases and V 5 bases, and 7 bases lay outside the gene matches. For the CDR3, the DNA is TGTGCCAGCAGCCACATAACAGGGGGATATGGCTACACCTTC. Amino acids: CASSHITGGYGYTF.

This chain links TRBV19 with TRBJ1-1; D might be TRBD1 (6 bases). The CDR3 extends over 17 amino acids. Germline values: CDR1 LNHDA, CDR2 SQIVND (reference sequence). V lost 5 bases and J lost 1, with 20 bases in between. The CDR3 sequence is CASSPFRAQGRNTEAFF. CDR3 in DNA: TGTGCCAGTAGTCCCTTCAGGGCCCAGGGGCGGAACACTGAAGCTTTCTTT. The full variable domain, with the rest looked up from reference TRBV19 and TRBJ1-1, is DGGITQSPKYLFRKEGQNVTLSCEQNLNHDAMYWYRQDPGQGLRLIYYSQIVNDFQKGDIAEGYSVSREKKESFPLTVTSAQKNPTAFYLCASSPFRAQGRNTEAFFGQGTRLTVV.

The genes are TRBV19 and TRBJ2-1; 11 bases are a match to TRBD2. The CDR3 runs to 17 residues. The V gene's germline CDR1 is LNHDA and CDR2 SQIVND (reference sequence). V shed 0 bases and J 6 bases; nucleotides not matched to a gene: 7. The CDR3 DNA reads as TGTGCCAGTAGTATAGAACGACTAGCGGGACCATTCAATGAGCAGTTCTTC. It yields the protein CASSIERLAGPFNEQFF.

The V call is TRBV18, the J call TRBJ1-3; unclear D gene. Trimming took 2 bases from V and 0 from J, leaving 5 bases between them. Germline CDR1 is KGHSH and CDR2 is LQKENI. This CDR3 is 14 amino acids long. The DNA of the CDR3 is TGTGCCAGCTCACCAGAGTCCTCTGGAAACACCATATATTTT. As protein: CASSPESSGNTIYF.

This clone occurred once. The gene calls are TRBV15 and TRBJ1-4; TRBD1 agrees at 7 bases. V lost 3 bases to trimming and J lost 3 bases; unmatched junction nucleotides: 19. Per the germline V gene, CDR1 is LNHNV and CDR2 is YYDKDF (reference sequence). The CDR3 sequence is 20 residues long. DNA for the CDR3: TGTGCCACCAGCAGGTCTAGGACAGGAAGGTTCAGTGCCTCTAATGAAAAACTGTTTTTT. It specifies CATSRSRTGRFSASNEKLFF.

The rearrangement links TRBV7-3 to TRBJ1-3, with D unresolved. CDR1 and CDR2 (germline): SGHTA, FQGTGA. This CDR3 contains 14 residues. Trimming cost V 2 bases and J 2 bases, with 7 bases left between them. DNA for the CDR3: TGTGCCAGCAGCTTAGGAGGGACTGGAAACACCATATATTTT. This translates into CASSLGGTGNTIYF.

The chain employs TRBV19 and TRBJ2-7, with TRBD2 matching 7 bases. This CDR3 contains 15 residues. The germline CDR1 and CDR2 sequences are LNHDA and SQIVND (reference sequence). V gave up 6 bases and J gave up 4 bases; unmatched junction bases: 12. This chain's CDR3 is CASSLSRGSRYEQYF. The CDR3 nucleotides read TGTGCCAGTAGCCTCTCTCGCGGGAGTCGGTACGAGCAGTACTTC.

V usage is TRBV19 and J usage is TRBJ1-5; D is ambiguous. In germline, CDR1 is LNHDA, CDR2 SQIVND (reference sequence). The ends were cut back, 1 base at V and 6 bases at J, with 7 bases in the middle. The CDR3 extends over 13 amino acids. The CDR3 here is CASSIAGGQPQHF. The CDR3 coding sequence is TGTGCCAGTAGTATAGCTGGAGGTCAGCCCCAGCATTTT.

CDR3 DNA sequence: TGTGCCAGCAGTGGAGGGGACAGGGTAGTTGTCAAAAACATTCAGTACTTC. This codes for CASSGGDRVVVKNIQYF. J is TRBJ2-4 and V is TRBV6-1; 9 nucleotides match TRBD1. CDR3 length: 17 amino acids. CDR1 is MNHNS and CDR2 is SASEGT in the germline V gene. Unmatched junction bases numbered 10, after V lost 4 bases and J lost 3 bases.

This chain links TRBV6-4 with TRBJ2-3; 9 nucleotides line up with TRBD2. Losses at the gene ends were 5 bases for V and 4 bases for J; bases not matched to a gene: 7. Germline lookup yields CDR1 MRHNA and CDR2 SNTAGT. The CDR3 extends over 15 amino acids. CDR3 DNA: TGTGCCAGCAGTCTAAGCGGGAGGAACGCAGATACGCAGTATTTT. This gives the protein CASSLSGRNADTQYF.

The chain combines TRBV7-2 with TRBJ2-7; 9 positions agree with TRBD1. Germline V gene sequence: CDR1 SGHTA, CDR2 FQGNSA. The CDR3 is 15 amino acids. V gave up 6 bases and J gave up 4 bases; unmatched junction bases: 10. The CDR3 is CASSSWTGVNYEQYF. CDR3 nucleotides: TGTGCCAGCAGTTCCTGGACAGGGGTAAATTACGAGCAGTACTTC.

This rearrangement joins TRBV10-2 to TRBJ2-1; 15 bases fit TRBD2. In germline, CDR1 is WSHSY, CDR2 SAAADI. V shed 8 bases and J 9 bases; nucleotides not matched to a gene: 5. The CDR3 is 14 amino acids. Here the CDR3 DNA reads TGCGCCAGCGAGGGACTAGCGGGAGGTAGTGAGCAGTTCTTC. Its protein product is CASEGLAGGSEQFF.

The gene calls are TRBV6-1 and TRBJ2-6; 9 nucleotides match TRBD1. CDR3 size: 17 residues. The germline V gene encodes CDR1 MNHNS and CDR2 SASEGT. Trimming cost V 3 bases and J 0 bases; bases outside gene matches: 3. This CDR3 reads CASSETGGISGANVLTF. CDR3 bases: TGTGCCAGCAGTGAGACAGGGGGTATCTCTGGGGCCAACGTCCTGACTTTC.

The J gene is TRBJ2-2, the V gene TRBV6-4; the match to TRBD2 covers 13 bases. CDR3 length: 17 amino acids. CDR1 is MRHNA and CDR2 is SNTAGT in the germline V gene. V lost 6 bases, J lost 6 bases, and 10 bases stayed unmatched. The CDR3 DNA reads TGTGCCAGCAGCGCCGGGACTAGCGGGATTCTGGCCGGGGAGCTGTTTTTT. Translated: CASSAGTSGILAGELFF.

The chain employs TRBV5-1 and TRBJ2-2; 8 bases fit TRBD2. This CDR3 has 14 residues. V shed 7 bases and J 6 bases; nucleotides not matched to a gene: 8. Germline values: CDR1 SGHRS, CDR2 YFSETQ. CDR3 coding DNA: TGCGCCAGCCGTCGGGTAGCGGGATCCGGGGAGCTGTTTTTT. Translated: CASRRVAGSGELFF.

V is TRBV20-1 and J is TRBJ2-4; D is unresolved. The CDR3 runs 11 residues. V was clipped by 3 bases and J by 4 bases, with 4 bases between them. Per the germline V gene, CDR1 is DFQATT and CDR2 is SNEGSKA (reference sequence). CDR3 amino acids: CSASPKNIQYF. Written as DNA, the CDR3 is TGCAGTGCTAGTCCTAAAAACATTCAGTACTTC.

The CDR3 DNA sequence: TGTGCCAGCAGCCCTTCAGGGATTCACACCGGGGAGCTGTTTTTT. It translates to CASSPSGIHTGELFF. V usage is TRBV9 and J usage is TRBJ2-2; D might be TRBD1 (5 bases). CDR3 length: 15 amino acids. CDR1 SGDLS and CDR2 YYNGEE come from the germline V gene. Trimming stripped 4 bases from V and 3 bases from J, with 13 bases between.

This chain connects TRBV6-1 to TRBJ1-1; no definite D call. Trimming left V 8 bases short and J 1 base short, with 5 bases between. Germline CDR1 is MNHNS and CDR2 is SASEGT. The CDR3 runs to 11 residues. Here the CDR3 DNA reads TGTGCCAGCGTTCGGAACACTGAAGCTTTCTTT. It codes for CASVRNTEAFF.

The CDR3 DNA is TGTGCCAGCTCACCCTCGGGAGGGCCGACGGGGACCCAGTACTTC. Amino acids: CASSPSGGPTGTQYF. The chain employs TRBV18 and TRBJ2-5; the match to TRBD2 covers 8 bases. Trimming took 3 bases from V and 7 from J; bases not matched to a gene: 10. CDR3 length equals 15 residues. Germline V lookup: CDR1 KGHSH, CDR2 LQKENI.

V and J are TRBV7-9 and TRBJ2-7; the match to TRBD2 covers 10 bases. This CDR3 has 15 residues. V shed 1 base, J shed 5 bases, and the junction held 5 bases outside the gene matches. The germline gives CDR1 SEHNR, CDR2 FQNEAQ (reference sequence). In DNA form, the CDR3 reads TGTGCCAGCAGCTTAGGGCTAGCGGGAGCCCACGAGCAGTACTTC. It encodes CASSLGLAGAHEQYF.